This is a list of T cell receptor beta chains from one sample in a study of prognosis after radiotherapy for stage I lung cancer. TCRdb called the multiplex PCR reads again in MiXCR, with one record for every CDR3 protein. Of 51,000 or so distinct CDR3 sequences listed, approximately 35% are singletons. The sample consisted of PBMCs, taken before or after stereotactic body radiation therapy (not recorded which). The source of these receptors is a donor aged 50 or older with non-small cell lung cancer. CDR3s include the opening cysteine and the closing phenylalanine or tryptophan. D genes are given only for firm matches. Size is omitted from some rows. Given values are once, few, many or a class for expanded clones.

v_gene,d_gene,j_gene,abundance,CDR3aa,CDR3nt
TRBV19,TRBD1,TRBJ1-2,many,CASSPPGTGVYAGYTF,TGTGCCAGTAGTCCCCCCGGGACAGGGGTTTATGCTGGCTACACCTTC
TRBV7-6,-,TRBJ2-2,many,CASSPPEAGELFF,TGTGCCAGCAGTCCCCCGGAAGCCGGGGAGCTGTTTTTT
TRBV5-1,-,TRBJ1-2,-,CASRCTASYGYTF,TGCGCCAGCAGATGTACAGCTTCATATGGCTACACCTTC
TRBV11-2,-,TRBJ2-3,many,CASSLLSAVSTDTQYF,TGTGCCAGCAGCTTACTGTCTGCTGTTAGCACAGATACGCAGTATTTT
TRBV20-1,TRBD2,TRBJ2-7,-,CSAFSFVGRAYEQYF,TGCAGTGCCTTCTCTTTTGTCGGGAGGGCGTACGAGCAGTACTTC
TRBV24-1,-,TRBJ2-5,many,CATSDLETQYF,TGTGCCACCAGTGATTTGGAGACCCAGTACTTC
TRBV4-1,-,TRBJ1-2,many,CASSQDLRYSYTF,TGCGCCAGCAGCCAAGATCTCCGCTATAGCTACACCTTC
TRBV30,-,TRBJ2-4,many,CAWSYGGSTDIQYF,TGTGCCTGGAGTTATGGGGGATCGACGGACATTCAGTACTTC
TRBV9,-,TRBJ1-1,-,CASSVPVGHAAEAFF,TGTGCCAGCTCCGTACCGGTAGGGCATGCCGCTGAAGCTTTCTTT
TRBV5-4,-,TRBJ2-3,many,CASSVRDGTDTQYF,TGTGCCAGCAGCGTCCGGGACGGCACAGATACGCAGTATTTT
TRBV4-3,-,TRBJ1-3,-,CASSPLSGNTIYF,TGCGCCAGCAGCCCGTTGTCTGGAAACACCATATATTTT
TRBV20-1,-,TRBJ2-1,many,CSVPSVGGVSYNEQFF,TGCAGTGTCCCTTCGGTGGGCGGGGTCTCCTACAATGAGCAGTTCTTC
TRBV25-1,-,TRBJ1-4,many,CASSEPGVGEKLFF,TGTGCCAGCAGCGAGCCTGGGGTTGGAGAAAAACTGTTTTTT
TRBV5-6,-,TRBJ2-1,many,CASSLLGSGSVRAEQFF,TGTGCCAGCAGCTTACTCGGTAGCGGTAGTGTACGTGCTGAGCAGTTCTTC
TRBV27,TRBD1,TRBJ2-7,-,CASSYRQGTYEQYF,TGTGCCAGCAGCTACCGACAGGGAACCTACGAGCAGTACTTC
TRBV18,-,TRBJ1-2,-,CASSPPTGQRGYTF,TGTGCCAGCTCACCACCGACGGGGCAAAGAGGCTACACCTTC
TRBV20-1,TRBD1,TRBJ1-1,-,CSARLDRGTAFF,TGCAGTGCTCGGTTGGACAGGGGGACAGCTTTCTTT
TRBV6-2/TRBV6-3,-,TRBJ2-3,many,CASSYSNRRTDTQYF,TGTGCCAGCAGTTACTCGAACAGGAGGACAGATACGCAGTATTTT
TRBV5-1,-,TRBJ2-3,many,CASSRDLGTDTQYF,TGCGCCAGCAGCCGTGATCTCGGCACAGATACGCAGTATTTT
TRBV11-2,-,TRBJ2-3,many,CASSLNSRSGDTQYF,TGTGCCAGCAGCTTAAATTCTCGCTCGGGAGATACGCAGTATTTT
TRBV4-1,-,TRBJ2-7,-,CVSSQRVDGAFGQYF,TGCGTCAGCAGCCAAAGGGTGGACGGAGCTTTCGGGCAGTACTTC
TRBV3-1,-,TRBJ1-2,many,CASSQINLGYTF,TGTGCCAGCAGCCAAATTAATCTGGGCTACACCTTC
TRBV5-1,TRBD1,TRBJ1-4,-,CASRPRDRVHEKLFF,TGCGCCAGCCGACCCCGGGACAGGGTGCATGAAAAACTGTTTTTT
TRBV6-1,TRBD2,TRBJ2-1,many,CASGGTSGLRNEQFF,TGTGCCAGCGGAGGGACTAGCGGTCTTAGGAATGAGCAGTTCTTC
TRBV24-1,-,TRBJ1-5,many,CATSDPGAFNQPQHF,TGTGCCACCAGTGACCCAGGGGCCTTCAATCAGCCCCAGCATTTT
TRBV18,TRBD1,TRBJ1-1,-,CASSSRQGGMSTEAFF,TGTGCCAGCTCATCACGGCAGGGGGGCATGAGCACTGAAGCTTTCTTT
TRBV9,TRBD1,TRBJ1-2,many,CASSTLGQGAYGYTF,TGTGCCAGCAGCACCCTAGGACAGGGGGCCTATGGCTACACCTTC